This TCR beta chain was found in a study of spatial heterogeneity in lung cancer. Study-level information: Each distinct TCR and UMI combination averaged more than ten appearances in raw reads.

This clonotype was seen at least ten times. One entry per CDR3 protein results from TCRdb running MiXCR on the 5' RACE reads. The sample carries more than 65,000 distinct CDR3 sequences, 7.5% to 9.5% recorded once. V was clipped by 1 base and J by 4 bases; unmatched bases: 7. From germline, CDR1 is LGHDT and CDR2 YNNKEL (reference sequence). This CDR3 comprises 17 residues. Time point here: sample taken at primary tumor resection. The starting material was PBMCs, obtained at surgery. The chain couples TRBV3-1 to TRBJ2-1; TRBD2 agrees at 10 bases. The receptor was derived from a male donor with early-stage non-small cell lung cancer. CDR3 region: CASSQVGAGGRYNEQFF. The CDR3 region has the DNA TGTGCCAGCAGCCAAGTTGGAGCGGGAGGGAGGTACAATGAGCAGTTCTTC.